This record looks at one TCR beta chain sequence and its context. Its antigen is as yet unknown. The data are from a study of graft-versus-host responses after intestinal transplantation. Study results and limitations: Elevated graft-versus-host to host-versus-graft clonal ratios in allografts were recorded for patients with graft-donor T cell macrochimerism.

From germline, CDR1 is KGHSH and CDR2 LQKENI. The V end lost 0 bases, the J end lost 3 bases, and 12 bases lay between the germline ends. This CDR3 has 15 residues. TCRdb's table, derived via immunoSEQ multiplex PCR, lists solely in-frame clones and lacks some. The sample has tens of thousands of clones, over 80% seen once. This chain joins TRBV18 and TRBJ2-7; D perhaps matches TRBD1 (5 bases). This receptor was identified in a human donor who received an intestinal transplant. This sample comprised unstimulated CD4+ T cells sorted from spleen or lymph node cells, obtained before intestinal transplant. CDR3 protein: CASSPPETGVYEQYF. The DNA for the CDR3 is TGTGCCAGCTCACCACCCGAAACAGGAGTCTACGAGCAGTACTTC.